A selection of T cell receptor beta chains follows, all from one sample in a study of cytomegalovirus exposure and HLA in healthy donors. Generated by immunoSEQ multiplex PCR, the TCRdb table keeps only in-frame clones and is missing some. The sample lists about 230,000 clones, more than 85% occurring once. The sequencing input was PBMCs. These receptors were obtained from a woman aged 18 to 35 in good health and CMV-seronegative. The CDR3 runs from the conserved cysteine through the conserved F or W. D genes are given only for firm matches. Clone size, where shown, is once, few, many, or a class for clones that have expanded.

TRBJ1-4	.	TRBV5-1	.	CASSLYPGGTNEKLFF	TGCGCCAGCAGCTTGTACCCCGGCGGAACTAATGAAAAACTGTTTTTT
TRBJ2-5	once	TRBV13	TRBD2	CASSPTGGLAGEETQYF	TGTGCCAGCAGCCCAACAGGGGGGCTAGCGGGGGAAGAGACCCAGTACTTC
TRBJ1-4	.	TRBV9	.	CASSGGGQGEKLFF	TGTGCCAGCAGCGGAGGGGGACAAGGGGAAAAACTGTTTTTT
TRBJ1-2	.	TRBV27	.	CASSQGGKDYGYTF	TGTGCCAGCAGCCAGGGAGGCAAAGACTATGGCTACACCTTC
TRBJ1-5	.	TRBV5-1	.	CASSSLTGPYSNQPQHF	TGCGCCAGCAGCTCTCTTACAGGGCCCTATAGCAATCAGCCCCAGCATTTT
TRBJ2-1	.	TRBV5-4	TRBD1	CASSSRQGAWGEQFF	TGTGCCAGCAGCTCTAGACAGGGGGCCTGGGGTGAGCAGTTCTTC
TRBJ1-2	.	TRBV5-1	.	CASSLGQGSHYTF	TGCGCCAGCAGCTTGGGCCAGGGGTCCCACTACACCTTC
TRBJ2-7	.	TRBV10-2	.	CASSEGLASEQYF	TGCGCCAGCAGTGAGGGTTTAGCCAGCGAGCAGTACTTC
TRBJ1-4	.	TRBV5-4	.	CAGATNEKLFF	TGTGCGGGCGCAACTAATGAAAAACTGTTTTTT
TRBJ2-3	once	TRBV4-1	.	CASRVSGLDSTDTQYF	TGCGCCAGCAGGGTAAGCGGACTTGATAGCACAGATACGCAGTATTTT
TRBJ2-7	few	TRBV6-6	.	CASSPQGGGSYEQYF	TGTGCCAGCAGCCCCCAGGGAGGCGGGTCTTACGAGCAGTACTTC
TRBJ1-5	.	TRBV19	.	CASSISGEGQPQHF	TGTGCCAGTAGTATTAGTGGGGAGGGCCAGCCCCAGCATTTT
TRBJ2-7	.	TRBV2	TRBD2	CASSGKLAESSYEQYF	TGTGCCAGCAGTGGGAAACTAGCGGAGAGCTCCTACGAGCAGTACTTC
TRBJ1-2	few	TRBV5-1	.	CASSPKGGALNYGYTF	TGCGCCAGCAGCCCGAAAGGTGGGGCACTGAACTATGGCTACACCTTC
TRBJ2-2	.	TRBV2	.	CASSEALLGDSNTGELFF	TGTGCCAGCAGTGAAGCGCTTCTGGGAGACTCTAACACCGGGGAGCTGTTTTTT
TRBJ2-2	.	TRBV30	.	CAWSVLNGELFF	TGTGCCTGGAGTGTACTAAACGGGGAGCTGTTTTTT
TRBJ2-7	.	TRBV6-5	.	CASSDWGDSTYEQYF	TGTGCCAGCAGCGATTGGGGGGATTCTACCTACGAGCAGTACTTC
TRBJ1-2	.	TRBV13	.	CASSPTLSPNYGYTF	TGTGCCAGCAGCCCTACCCTGTCCCCTAACTATGGCTACACCTTC
TRBJ2-7	once	TRBV5-6	TRBD1	CASKSTGVPYEQYF	TGTGCCAGTAAATCGACAGGGGTTCCCTACGAGCAGTACTTC
TRBJ2-7	few	TRBV11-2	TRBD2	CASSLRRETHEQYF	TGTGCCAGCAGCTTACGGCGGGAGACCCACGAGCAGTACTTC
TRBJ1-3	.	TRBV2	.	CASSARSFTIYF	TGTGCCAGCAGTGCTAGGAGCTTCACCATATATTTT
TRBJ2-5	.	TRBV5-1	TRBD2	CASSLGGLAGGAQETQYF	TGCGCCAGCAGCTTGGGGGGACTAGCGGGGGGCGCACAAGAGACCCAGTACTTC
TRBJ2-7	.	TRBV4-2	TRBD1	CASSRGTGGEQYF	TGTGCCAGCAGCCGAGGGACAGGGGGCGAGCAGTACTTC
TRBJ2-1	.	TRBV18	.	CASSQGTPNEQFF	TGTGCCAGCTCACAAGGGACTCCGAATGAGCAGTTCTTC
TRBJ2-1	.	TRBV4-2	.	CASSLLSEQFF	TGTGCCAGCAGCCTATTGTCTGAGCAGTTCTTC
TRBJ1-2	.	TRBV29-1	.	CSVGRTDRGGYTF	TGCAGCGTTGGAAGGACCGACAGAGGCGGCTACACCTTC
TRBJ2-7	.	TRBV29-1	.	CSVGGGRSEQYF	TGCAGCGTTGGTGGAGGAAGGAGCGAGCAGTACTTC
TRBJ2-5	once	TRBV2	TRBD2	CASSEWGLLQETQYF	TGTGCCAGCAGTGAATGGGGACTACTTCAAGAGACCCAGTACTTC
TRBJ1-1	.	TRBV5-6	.	CASSATVKVDMNTEAFF	TGTGCCAGCAGCGCAACTGTGAAAGTAGACATGAACACTGAAGCTTTTTTT
TRBJ2-7	.	TRBV11-3	.	CASSLTGYEQYF	TGTGCCAGCAGCTTAACCGGGTACGAGCAGTACTTC
TRBJ2-7	.	TRBV2	TRBD1	CASSGQGSDFYEQYF	TGTGCCAGCAGTGGACAGGGATCGGATTTCTACGAGCAGTACTTC
TRBJ2-5	.	TRBV9	TRBD2	CASSRGGGAGGETQYF	TGTGCCAGCAGCCGGGGCGGGGGGGCCGGTGGAGAGACCCAGTACTTC
TRBJ2-7	.	TRBV5-1	.	CASSLTTAPIYEQYF	TGCGCCAGCAGCTTAACGACAGCGCCTATCTACGAGCAGTACTTC
TRBJ2-1	.	TRBV5-1	TRBD1	CASTQRTGRVYNEQFF	TGCGCCAGCACCCAACGGACAGGCAGGGTATACAATGAGCAGTTCTTC
TRBJ1-1	.	TRBV7-9	TRBD1	CASSSGQAPNTEAFF	TGTGCCAGCAGCTCGGGACAGGCGCCGAACACTGAAGCTTTCTTT
TRBJ2-1	.	TRBV5-1	TRBD1	CASSLGTGPYNEQFF	TGCGCCAGCAGCTTGGGGACAGGCCCGTACAATGAGCAGTTCTTC
TRBJ2-2	.	TRBV6-5	.	CASSYSRLHTGELFF	TGTGCCAGCAGTTACTCCAGGCTTCACACCGGGGAGCTGTTTTTT
TRBJ1-3	.	TRBV19	.	CASRVDRHSGNTIYF	TGTGCCAGTAGAGTCGACAGACACTCTGGAAACACCATATATTTT
TRBJ1-2	.	TRBV7-2	.	CASSPRNYGYTF	TGTGCCAGCAGCCCTAGAAACTATGGCTACACCTTC
TRBJ2-7	.	TRBV28	.	CASSYRELTEQYF	TGTGCCAGCAGTTACAGGGAACTCACCGAGCAGTACTTC
TRBJ2-1	.	TRBV2	.	CASIFVPNEQFF	TGTGCCAGCATCTTTGTCCCTAATGAGCAGTTCTTC
TRBJ1-5	.	TRBV21-1	.	CASSKAFLRGGKDQPQHF	TGTGCCAGCAGCAAAGCATTTTTAAGGGGAGGAAAGGATCAGCCCCAGCATTTT
TRBJ1-1	.	TRBV5-6	.	CASTRTASAEAFF	TGTGCCAGCACCAGAACAGCATCCGCTGAAGCTTTCTTT
TRBJ2-3	.	TRBV2	TRBD1	CASSVQGASDTQYF	TGTGCCAGCAGTGTCCAGGGGGCATCAGATACGCAGTATTTT
TRBJ2-1	.	TRBV27	.	CASSATGYEQFF	TGTGCCAGCAGCGCTACGGGATATGAGCAGTTCTTC
TRBJ2-2	.	TRBV27	.	CASSFDGRVYPGELFF	TGTGCCAGCAGTTTCGACGGCAGGGTTTACCCCGGGGAGCTGTTTTTT
TRBJ2-5	.	TRBV5-1	TRBD2	CASSLGTSGAGETQYF	TGCGCCAGCAGCTTGGGGACTAGCGGGGCAGGGGAGACCCAGTACTTC
TRBJ2-3	.	TRBV6-5	.	CASSYSGGITDTQYF	TGTGCCAGCAGTTACTCTGGCGGGATCACAGATACGCAGTATTTT
TRBJ1-1	.	TRBV7-2	.	CASSYALGGTEAFF	TGTGCCAGCAGCTACGCACTGGGGGGCACTGAAGCTTTCTTT
TRBJ2-1	once	TRBV29-1	TRBD2	CSVRTPGLAEGEFF	TGCAGCGTTCGAACCCCGGGACTAGCGGAGGGTGAGTTCTTC
TRBJ2-2	.	TRBV11-2	TRBD1	CASSHWTGEDTGELFF	TGTGCCAGCAGCCACTGGACAGGGGAGGACACCGGGGAGCTGTTTTTT